The entry below describes one TCR beta chain. This clonotype was counted many times. The target of this receptor is not known. Base qualities are not at hand, and no much larger clone is one base apart. These data originate in a study of T cell repertoires in cytomegalovirus infection (dated by TCRdb to the late 2010s). Study-level background: The HLA type of each donor mattered for the analysis, because public TCR beta signatures pointed to carriage of CMV infection along with the matching HLA type.

What the research found in general, with its limitations: The ex vivo response was dominated by HLA-C-restricted CMV-specific TCR beta clonotypes, and the single most frequent clonotype in two of eight donors was supplied by these HLA-C-restricted clonotypes. Cumulative frequency of public TCR beta family members discriminated carriers of CMV infection plus the relevant HLA type in this cohort and an independent approximately 350-donor cohort.

The sequencer listed for this sample is Illumina HiSeq 1500. Clones were called with MiXCR by TCRdb after fastp trimmed the public reads at Q25, and only in-frame beta chains were retained. Rows with one shared CDR3 protein collapse into an entry with the most common genes and DNA. Recorded for this sample are about 150,000 distinct CDR3 sequences; roughly a quarter of them occurred a single time. Jointly, the top ten make up 11% of the sample. Source material: PBMCs. This TCR came from a human donor in good health (CMV status not recorded). Some clones in this sample may be carry-over from other donors' samples.

The DNA sequence is TGTGCCAGCAGCCCCAGGACTAGCGCCACAGATACGCAGTATTTT. It translates to CASSPRTSATDTQYF. The receptor chain draws on TRBV7-3 and TRBJ2-3, and 9 junction bases match TRBD2. Germline trimming: 5 bases from V, 2 bases from J; junction bases outside gene matches: 5. Sequences SGHTA (CDR1) and FQGTGA (CDR2) are obtained from the germline V gene. From its cysteine to its phenylalanine, the CDR3 spans 15 amino acids. Solely the CDR3 DNA is kept, with 45 bases framed from the first base.